This TCR beta chain comes out of a study of tumor-infiltrating lymphocytes in primary liver carcinoma. The template, about 500 ng total RNA, yielded TCR beta cDNA made with a constant-region primer. Investigators got TCR beta libraries out of three nested multiplex PCR rounds, done with slightly modified ARM-PCR. For approximately 11 cycles apiece, the opening two PCR rounds ran with TRBV1-TRBV30 forward primers and a C-beta reverse primer. TCRdb re-derived calls from the multiplex PCR reads in MiXCR, one entry per CDR3 protein. The sample holds 60,000 to 90,000 distinct CDR3 sequences; about 72% are singletons and the top ten take roughly 26%. Trimming pared 0 bases from V and 8 bases from J, leaving 13 bases between. Per germline, CDR1 KGHSY and CDR2 FQNENV. The CDR3 consists of 14 residues. Joint extraction of RNA and DNA used roughly 18-34 mg of bulk tissue that was unsorted. This clonotype was observed a few times.

Specimen: liver tumor tissue from sampling region 4. Subset noted: tumor region T4, right-lateral pole. This TCR derives from a man aged 35-49 years with primary liver carcinoma and hepatitis B virus infection. The chain uses TRBV16 and TRBJ1-2, with D unclear. Here the CDR3 reads CASSQSPRAGGYTF. CDR3 bases: TGTGCCAGCAGCCAATCGCCCCGGGCGGGAGGCTACACCTTC.